These 20 T cell receptor beta chains were all obtained from the same sample, sequenced in a study of cytomegalovirus exposure and HLA in healthy donors. PCR primers comprised 60 Vbeta and 13 Jbeta primers. Profiling relied on immunoSEQ multiplex PCR, and the TCRdb table lists in-frame clones only, not all of them. Seen here are some 240,000 clones, 70% to 80% observed once, and the top ten hold 3.5% to 4%. Material: PBMCs. The receptors were sampled from a male donor in good health and CMV-seronegative.

The rearrangement uses TRBV15 and TRBJ1-2; 8 bases match TRBD1. CDR1 is LNHNV and CDR2 is YYDKDF in the germline V gene (reference sequence). This CDR3 contains 12 residues. Germline trimming cut 10 bases from V and 7 bases from J; bases unmatched to any gene: 8. As DNA, the CDR3 is TGTGCCAGAAGGACAGGGTCCCCTGGCTACACCTTC. Its translation is CARRTGSPGYTF.

The J gene is TRBJ2-3, the V gene TRBV5-6, with TRBD2 matching 9 bases. V trimming: 4 bases; J trimming: 4 bases; junction bases outside the gene matches: 13. There are 17 residues in the CDR3. Germline V gene data show CDR1 as SGHDT and CDR2 as YYEEEE. CDR3 in DNA: TGTGCCAGCAGCCATAGGGCGAGCGGGAGGCTCGCAGATACGCAGTATTTT. Its translation: CASSHRASGRLADTQYF. Together with reference TRBV5-6 and TRBJ2-3, the CDR3 gives the full variable domain: DAGVTQSPTHLIKTRGQQVTLRCSPKSGHDTVSWYQQALGQGPQFIFQYYEEEERQRGNFPDRFSGHQFPNYSSELNVNALLLGDSALYLCASSHRASGRLADTQYFGPGTRLTVL.

This sequence joins TRBV2 and TRBJ1-6, with D possibly matching TRBD1 (5 bases). Germline V lookup: CDR1 SNHLY, CDR2 FYNNEI. The CDR3 contains 14 residues. Trimming took off 2 bases at V and 9 bases at J, with 11 bases between the two ends. The CDR3 loop is CASSERQGGSPLHF. The DNA of the CDR3 is TGTGCCAGCAGTGAAAGGCAGGGCGGTTCACCCCTCCACTTT.

V and J are TRBV9 and TRBJ1-4; no firm D call. Germline V CDR1 and CDR2: SGDLS, YYNGEE. The germline V and J ends were trimmed by 5 bases and 0 bases, with 5 bases remaining between them. The CDR3 is 13 residues long. The CDR3 DNA reads as TGTGCCAGCAGTCTTTCAACTAATGAAAAACTGTTTTTT. The encoded protein is CASSLSTNEKLFF.

V usage is TRBV5-8 and J usage is TRBJ1-2; D might be TRBD1 (6 bases). CDR3 length: 11 amino acids. V was cut by 4 bases and J by 8 bases, with 9 bases left in between. The V gene's germline CDR1 is SGHTS and CDR2 YDEGEE. CDR3 residues: CASSLQGGYTF. In DNA form, the CDR3 reads TGTGCCAGCAGCCTTCAGGGGGGCTACACCTTC.

The rearrangement links TRBV28 to TRBJ2-7; 11 bases line up with TRBD2. V was clipped by 10 bases and J by 5 bases; unmatched bases: 10. The germline V gene encodes CDR1 MDHEN and CDR2 SYDVKM. This CDR3 spans 14 amino acids. DNA for the CDR3: TGTGCCATCCGGATGACTAGCGGGGTCCACGAGCAGTACTTC. It specifies CAIRMTSGVHEQYF.

This clone was observed a few times. The chain combines TRBV9 with TRBJ2-5; D may be TRBD1 (5 bases). This CDR3 comprises 17 residues. Trimming cost V 0 bases and J 3 bases, with 18 bases left between them. Germline-derived CDR1 and CDR2 are SGDLS and YYNGEE. The CDR3 reads CASSVEAGIVTKETQYF. Here the CDR3 DNA reads TGTGCCAGCAGCGTAGAGGCAGGGATTGTCACCAAAGAGACCCAGTACTTC. The entire variable domain, with the rest obtained from reference TRBV9 and TRBJ2-5, is as follows: DSGVTQTPKHLITATGQRVTLRCSPRSGDLSVYWYQQSLDQGLQFLIQYYNGEERAKGNILERFSAQQFPDLHSELNLSSLELGDSALYFCASSVEAGIVTKETQYFGPGTRLLVL.

The rearrangement joins TRBV5-1 to TRBJ2-7; 10 nucleotides align to TRBD1. Germline CDR1 and CDR2: SGHRS and YFSETQ. The CDR3 spans 19 residues. Trimming took 4 bases from V and 0 from J; bases not matched to a gene: 16. Here the CDR3 DNA reads TGCGCCAGCAGCACCGGACCGGGACAGGGGACTCTTTCCTCCTACGAGCAGTACTTC. Residues: CASSTGPGQGTLSSYEQYF.

V usage is TRBV28 and J usage is TRBJ2-3; D might be TRBD2 (6 bases). The length of the CDR3 is 13 residues. The germline gives CDR1 MDHEN, CDR2 SYDVKM. The V end lost 2 bases, the J end lost 4 bases, and 7 bases lay between the germline ends. The CDR3 nucleotides read TGTGCCAGCAGTTTAAGGAGGGCAGATACGCAGTATTTT. Translation gives CASSLRRADTQYF.

The CDR3 is CSAGGNTGELFF. The DNA for the CDR3 is TGTTCCGCAGGGGGCAACACCGGGGAGCTGTTTTTT. The gene calls are TRBV6-6 and TRBJ2-2, with 8 bases lining up with TRBD1. The CDR3 is 12 amino acids. The germline V gene has CDR1 MNHNY and CDR2 SVGAGI (reference sequence).

This clone was seen more than once but under ten times. The chain recombines TRBV7-9 with TRBJ1-1; tentatively, D is TRBD1 (6 bases). Between the trimmed V and J ends, which lost 3 bases and 6 bases, there was a span of 14 bases. Germline lookup yields CDR1 SEHNR and CDR2 FQNEAQ (reference sequence). The CDR3 consists of 14 residues. For the CDR3, the DNA is TGTGCCAGCAGCTTGGGGACATCATCCTCTGAAGCTTTCTTT. It translates to CASSLGTSSSEAFF.

This chain connects TRBV28 to TRBJ1-2, with D tentatively TRBD1 (6 bases). The V and J ends lost 5 bases and 6 bases respectively, with 10 bases between them. The CDR3 is 12 amino acids. Per germline, CDR1 MDHEN and CDR2 SYDVKM. This chain's CDR3 is CASSRGGDGYTF. Written as DNA, the CDR3 is TGTGCCAGCAGTCGCGGGGGCGATGGCTACACCTTC.

This chain connects TRBV28 to TRBJ2-7, with D unresolved. There are 14 residues in the CDR3. Trimming cost V 4 bases and J 2 bases, with 12 bases left between them. The germline V gene encodes CDR1 MDHEN and CDR2 SYDVKM. The CDR3 DNA follows: TGTGCCAGCAGTTCTCCTCAGGAAACCTACGAGCAGTACTTC. Protein product: CASSSPQETYEQYF.

The CDR3 sequence: CASSELLAGGGEQYF. The CDR3 region has the DNA TGTGCCAGCAGTGAACTGCTAGCGGGAGGCGGCGAGCAGTACTTC. The rearrangement links TRBV2 to TRBJ2-7; 11 bases agree with TRBD2. Germline V gene data show CDR1 as SNHLY and CDR2 as FYNNEI. Trimming removed 2 bases from V and 6 bases from J; junction bases left unmatched: 6. The CDR3 sequence is 15 residues long. The variable domain in full, completed from reference TRBV2 and TRBJ2-7, reads EPEVTQTPSHQVTQMGQEVILRCVPISNHLYFYWYRQILGQKVEFLVSFYNNEISEKSEIFDDQFSVERPDGSNFTLKIRSTKLEDSAMYFCASSELLAGGGEQYFGPGTRLTVT.

V gene TRBV9 combines with J gene TRBJ2-5; D may be TRBD2 (6 bases). This CDR3 comprises 15 residues. Germline loops: CDR1 SGDLS, CDR2 YYNGEE. V gave up 6 bases and J gave up 5 bases, with 20 bases separating them. Here the CDR3 DNA reads TGTGCCAGCACCGCCCTGGGGGGTGATTCGGAGACCCAGTACTTC. It codes for CASTALGGDSETQYF. The complete variable domain, with remaining parts taken from reference TRBV9 and TRBJ2-5, reads DSGVTQTPKHLITATGQRVTLRCSPRSGDLSVYWYQQSLDQGLQFLIQYYNGEERAKGNILERFSAQQFPDLHSELNLSSLELGDSALYFCASTALGGDSETQYFGPGTRLLVL.

The chain has TRBV5-1 and TRBJ2-3; maybe TRBD2 (5 bases). The germline gives CDR1 SGHRS, CDR2 YFSETQ. The CDR3 extends over 15 amino acids. V lost 1 base and J lost 6, with 15 bases in between. The CDR3 bases are TGCGCCAGCAGCTTGTCGCCGGGGTCGGGGGATACGCAGTATTTT. Amino acids: CASSLSPGSGDTQYF. The entire variable domain, with the rest obtained from reference TRBV5-1 and TRBJ2-3, is as follows: KAGVTQTPRYLIKTRGQQVTLSCSPISGHRSVSWYQQTPGQGLQFLFEYFSETQRNKGNFPGRFSGRQFSNSRSEMNVSTLELGDSALYLCASSLSPGSGDTQYFGPGTRLTVL.

The gene calls are TRBV9 and TRBJ2-7; 9 positions match TRBD2. There are 12 residues in the CDR3. From germline, CDR1 is SGDLS and CDR2 YYNGEE. V trimming: 5 bases; J trimming: 6 bases; junction bases outside the gene matches: 3. The CDR3 region has the DNA TGTGCCAGCAGTGGTAGCGGGAGCGAGCAGTACTTC. This encodes CASSGSGSEQYF.

V and J are TRBV9 and TRBJ2-5, with D maybe TRBD1 (5 bases). The CDR3 totals 14 residues. CDR1 and CDR2 (germline): SGDLS, YYNGEE. V shed 2 bases and J shed 1 base, with 9 bases lying between them. CDR3 sequence (DNA): TGTGCCAGCAGCGTGGGGCGGAGCCAAGAGACCCAGTACTTC. Its translation is CASSVGRSQETQYF.

The chain uses TRBV7-8 and TRBJ1-1, with 8 bases identical to TRBD1. Per the germline V gene, CDR1 is SGHVS and CDR2 is FQNEAQ. This CDR3 has 16 residues. Trimming took 5 bases from V and 1 from J; bases not matched to a gene: 9. The CDR3 sequence is CASSLSTGVRNTEAFF. The DNA of the CDR3 is TGTGCCAGCAGCCTCTCGACAGGGGTGAGGAACACTGAAGCTTTCTTT.

The chain employs TRBV19 and TRBJ1-4; 8 positions agree with TRBD1. V lost 7 bases and J lost 3; bases outside the gene matches: 16. This CDR3 is built from 18 residues. Germline CDR1 LNHDA, CDR2 SQIVND (reference sequence). The CDR3 loop is CASTSPRQGATANEKLFF. In DNA, the CDR3 is TGTGCCAGTACCTCTCCTCGGCAGGGGGCGACGGCTAATGAAAAACTGTTTTTT.